The next 3 T cell receptor beta chains were all read from a single sample in a study of cytomegalovirus exposure and HLA in healthy donors (dated by TCRdb to the late 2010s). Library method: the immunoSEQ multiplex PCR assay. A mixture of 60 forward primers for TCR Vbeta segments and 13 reverse primers for TCR Jbeta segments was used in the multiplex PCR. This is the immuneACCESS table as TCRdb keeps it, with only in-frame sequences that have V and J called. A part of the clones is gone; compared with another copy, unresolved V genes explain less than half, and the rest is unexplained. The sample includes fewer than 200,000 clones, with roughly 80% observed a single time. Together, the top ten hold roughly 2% of the sample. Sequencing input: PBMCs. The receptors derive from a human donor in good health.

In nucleotides, the CDR3 is TGCGCCAGCAGCTTAGGGGTCGCGAACACCGGGGAGCTGTTTTTT. Its protein is CASSLGVANTGELFF. This sequence joins TRBV5-1 and TRBJ2-2; D perhaps matches TRBD1 (5 bases). This CDR3 has 15 residues. The germline CDR1 and CDR2 sequences are SGHRS and YFSETQ. Trimming left V 2 bases short and J 0 bases short, with 8 bases between.

The genes are TRBV27 and TRBJ1-1; TRBD1 matches 9 bases. Germline V CDR1 and CDR2: MNHEY, SMNVEV (reference sequence). This CDR3 has 18 residues. V was clipped by 0 bases and J by 4 bases; unmatched bases: 12. CDR3 amino acids: CASSLSYGQRDRATEAFF. CDR3 coding DNA: TGTGCCAGCAGTTTATCTTATGGGCAAAGGGACAGGGCCACTGAAGCTTTCTTT.

The CDR3 region is CASGPTEAHEQYF. CDR3 DNA sequence: TGTGCTAGTGGACCAACAGAAGCCCACGAGCAGTACTTC. J is TRBJ2-7 and V is TRBV12-5; D is undetermined. This CDR3 contains 13 residues. Trimming left V 6 bases short and J 5 bases short, with 14 bases between. The germline V gene has CDR1 LGHNT and CDR2 FRNRAP.